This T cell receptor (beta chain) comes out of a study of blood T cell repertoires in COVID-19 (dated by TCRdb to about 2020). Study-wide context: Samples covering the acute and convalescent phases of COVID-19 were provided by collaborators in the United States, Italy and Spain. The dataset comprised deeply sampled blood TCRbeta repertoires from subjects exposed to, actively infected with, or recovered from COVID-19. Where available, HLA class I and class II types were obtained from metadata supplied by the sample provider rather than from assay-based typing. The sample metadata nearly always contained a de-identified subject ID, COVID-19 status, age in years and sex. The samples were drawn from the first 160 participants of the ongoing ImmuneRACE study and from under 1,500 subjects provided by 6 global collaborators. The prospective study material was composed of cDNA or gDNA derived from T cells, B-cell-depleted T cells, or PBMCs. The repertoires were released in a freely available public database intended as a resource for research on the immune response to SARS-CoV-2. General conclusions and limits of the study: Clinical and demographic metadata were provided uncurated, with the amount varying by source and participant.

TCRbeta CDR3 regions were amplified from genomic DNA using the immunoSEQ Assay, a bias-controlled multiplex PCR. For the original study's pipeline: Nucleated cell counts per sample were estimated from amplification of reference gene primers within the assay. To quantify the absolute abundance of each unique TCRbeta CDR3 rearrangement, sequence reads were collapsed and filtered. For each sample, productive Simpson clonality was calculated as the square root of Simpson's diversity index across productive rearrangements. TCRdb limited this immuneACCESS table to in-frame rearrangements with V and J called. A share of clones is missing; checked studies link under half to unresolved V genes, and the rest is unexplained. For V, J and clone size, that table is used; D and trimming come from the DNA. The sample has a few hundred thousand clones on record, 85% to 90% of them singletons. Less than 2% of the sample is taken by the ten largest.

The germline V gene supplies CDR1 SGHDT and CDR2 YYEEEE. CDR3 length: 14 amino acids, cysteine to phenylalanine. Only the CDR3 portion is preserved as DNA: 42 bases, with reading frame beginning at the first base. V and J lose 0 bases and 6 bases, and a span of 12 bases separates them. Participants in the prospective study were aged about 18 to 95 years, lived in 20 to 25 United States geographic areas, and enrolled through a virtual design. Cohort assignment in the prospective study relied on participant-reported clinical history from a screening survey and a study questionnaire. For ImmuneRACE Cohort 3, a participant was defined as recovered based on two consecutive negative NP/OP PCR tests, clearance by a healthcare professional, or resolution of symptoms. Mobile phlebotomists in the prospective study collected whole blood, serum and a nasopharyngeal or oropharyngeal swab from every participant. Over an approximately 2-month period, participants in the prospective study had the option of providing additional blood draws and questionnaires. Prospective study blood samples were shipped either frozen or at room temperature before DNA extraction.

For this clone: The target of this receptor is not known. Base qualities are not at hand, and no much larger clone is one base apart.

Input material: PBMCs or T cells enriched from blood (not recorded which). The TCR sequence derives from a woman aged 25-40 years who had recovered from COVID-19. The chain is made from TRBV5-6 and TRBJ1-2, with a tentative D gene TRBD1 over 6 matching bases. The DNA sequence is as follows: TGTGCCAGCAGCTTGGCCTCAGGGGCTAATGGCTACACCTTC. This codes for CASSLASGANGYTF.